This T cell receptor beta chain was sequenced in a study of cytomegalovirus exposure and HLA in healthy donors (dated by TCRdb to between 2016 and 2019). Broadly, across the study: According to an earlier analysis of around 600 of the donors, about 179 million T cells yielded over 100 million unique TCR beta sequences and approximately 300 Gb of sequence data. An early release covering approximately 600 HLA-typed donors comprised approximately 290 gigabases of sequencing data and around 80 million unique TCR sequences. The genetic ancestry cluster associated with self-reported Caucasian donors included about four fifths of the 398 genotyped donors. The study aimed to test whether signatures of past pathogen exposure could be identified by cataloging public T cell receptors. The study used immunosequencing to profile the T cell repertoires of under 700 subjects and linked those repertoires to cytomegalovirus serostatus. Besides the first cohort of 666 subjects, a separate validation cohort made up of 95 to 150 different subjects was used. To predict cytomegalovirus infection status, the study brought together high-throughput TCR immunosequencing, statistical association of individual TCRs with disease status, and machine learning. In a later analysis, previously published TCR beta repertoires from some 640 donors were re-analyzed and high-resolution HLA genotyping was added so that TCR occurrence patterns could be studied. Rather than drawing on any new phenotypic data, the later analysis identified candidate immune exposures from TCR beta sequences and the way those sequences occurred across donors. In an earlier analysis of about 590 of the donors, high-throughput TCR beta sequencing was used to judge whether each TCR beta V gene segment behaved as functional or pseudogenic. Alongside the repertoire data, information on donor age, sex, ethnicity and CMV serostatus was compiled. A later genetic analysis took genome-wide SNP genotypes for about 55% of the roughly 670 donors and used that subset as a discovery cohort. All discovery cohort repertoires had been generated using a single sequencing platform. Both class I and class II loci were covered by HLA typing, at four-digit resolution. Typing coverage varied by locus: about 620-630 donors for A, B, C, DRB1 and DQB1; approximately 560 for DQA1; around 570 for DPA1; about 450 for DPB1. Five DR-DQ haplotypes were treated as single units for association and clustering because of strong linkage in the cohort. On average, 235,054 unique TCR beta nucleotide sequences were sequenced per donor among 398 genotyped donors of the cohort, with around 19% of those sequences being non-productive.

In total, around 600 healthy bone marrow donors made up the cohort. Cohort members were all nominally healthy when sampled, although unrecorded immune exposures were likely present. The donor was CMV seropositive and was included in the group of 290 or so seropositive cohort members. Every donor gave a peripheral blood sample, and the peripheral blood mononuclear cells from that sample were used for TCR beta sequencing. The Qiagen DNeasy Blood Extraction Kit was used to extract genomic DNA from the blood cell samples. Study-wide findings and limitations: While some public TCRs were present in many individuals, most TCR sequences turned up only very rarely across donors. Several of the top co-occurrence clusters appeared to be linked to parvovirus B19, influenza, CMV and Epstein-Barr virus, according to a later analysis. A further reported finding was that TCR beta sequences accurately predicted the HLA-A and HLA-B alleles for most subjects in the first cohort. HLA typing was unavailable for some donors at each locus, so association tests used only the typed subset. A few of the identified cytomegalovirus-associated TCR beta chains were confirmed in vitro to be specific for cytomegalovirus antigens. A later genetic analysis reported fewer N-insertions in productive TCRs among donors in an Asian-associated ancestry cluster than the roughly 650-donor mean. Cytomegalovirus status was reported to be diagnosed by the classifier with high specificity and sensitivity in both the original and validation cohorts. The authors suggested that the approach could potentially be extended to other disease states and immunological phenotypes. Correlated functional status among segregating V segments might be attributable to linkage disequilibrium, but an unknown experimental factor could not be ruled out. Because the 87-base-pair reads could not distinguish some IMGT-functional V segments, including TRBV6-2 and TRBV6-3, those segments were excluded. In a later analysis, some 17,000 TCR beta sequences were associated with specific HLA alleles at a false discovery rate of 0.05. This cohort had only TCR beta chains sequenced, and the lack of alpha or paired-chain data limited which features could be detected. Assigning TCR associations to individual alleles was difficult when HLA alleles, especially DR and DQ, strongly co-occurred. Compared with equally common non-associated chains, HLA-associated TCR beta chains in a later analysis were more clonally expanded and had lower generation probabilities. The presence/absence analyses assumed that sequencing depth was roughly uniform across donors, and that assumption may not be true. According to a later analysis, most CMV-associated TCR beta chains appeared to be HLA-restricted, and the HLA associations seemed to be driven largely by CMV exposure. Because counts were too low, about 15 rarely observed V segments, including chromosome 9 orphons, were left out of the earlier analysis of 587 of the donors. An association between a missense DCLRE1C variant and V-gene and J-gene trimming of TCR beta chains was found in a later genetic analysis and replicated in an independent cohort. In an earlier analysis of roughly 500 of the donors, most TCR beta V segments appeared in productive rearrangements about 90% or about 30% of the time, broadly matching IMGT annotations. For the cohort, immune exposure information was limited to CMV serostatus. A group of highly shared sequence variants was considered likely to be a technical artifact of the sequencing pipeline. The study listed 164 TCR beta chains as associated with cytomegalovirus. In a later analysis, TCR association rates were found to vary across HLA loci, with the most associated TCRs seen for DRB1 alleles and the fewest for HLA-C alleles.

Taken from cysteine to phenylalanine, the CDR3 has 15 residues. CDR3 DNA only is kept here, 45 bases in frame from base 1. Here V drops 7 bases and J drops 3 bases, and the junction holds 10 bases not matched to any gene. From a lookup of the germline V gene (reference sequence), CDR1 and CDR2 are GTSNPN and SVGIG. The sample holds a few counts of this clone. Its antigen remains unidentified. No much larger clone exists at a distance of one base, and base qualities are not known. The protocol used for the library was the immunoSEQ multiplex PCR assay. A mixture of 60 forward primers for TCR Vbeta segments and 13 reverse primers for TCR Jbeta segments was used in the multiplex PCR. The CDR3 region of rearranged TCR beta genes was amplified from genomic DNA by a multiplex PCR assay. The amplified TCR beta libraries were sequenced on the Illumina HiSeq System as 87-base-pair reads. The study's own analysis went as follows. A later analysis counted about 80 million unique TCR beta chains across the 690 or so repertoires, and some 11 million of these chains were shared by at least two donors. To remove PCR and sequencing errors, raw reads were error-corrected and collapsed into unique sequences using a nearest-neighbor algorithm that merged closely related sequences. Alignment of CDR3 sequences to IMGT reference sequences was used to assign V, D and J gene segments. For a sequence to be retained, a match of at least six nucleotides to both a V gene segment and a J gene segment was required. Rearrangements were called productive when the CDR3 lacked stop codons and stayed in frame with V and J; all others were non-productive. Following IMGT convention, CDR3 was defined as the stretch from the second conserved V-encoded cysteine to the conserved J-encoded phenylalanine. In an earlier analysis of more than 550 of the donors, sequences lacking an unambiguous match to a single V gene segment were excluded. In an earlier analysis of 500 to 750 of the donors, V segments were called functional above 56.7% productive rearrangements and were called segregating when the between-donor standard deviation exceeded 5%. A statistical classification framework was developed to diagnose cytomegalovirus status using the catalog of TCR beta chain sequences. A later analysis assigned V and J genes by comparing TCR nucleotide sequences with IMGT/GENE-DB human TR gene sequences. The TCRdist pipeline was used in a later analysis to assign CDR3 sequences and most-parsimonious VDJ recombination scenarios. A later analysis defined each TCR beta chain by its CDR3 amino acid sequence plus V-gene family, and excluded reads lacking a unique V-gene family. To address suspected cross-contamination and a sequencing artifact, a later analysis removed a few hundred highly shared, low-generation-probability nucleotide sequences. In a later analysis, a clonal expansion index was calculated for each public chain from normalized within-repertoire ranks of inferred template counts. In a later analysis, generation probabilities were computed with a VDJ recombination model fitted to out-of-frame rearrangements, and the resulting probabilities were checked against IGoR. In a later analysis, hypergeometric tests were used to score TCR-TCR, TCR-HLA and TCR-CMV co-occurrence, with a repertoire-size bias correction applied to TCR pairs. A later analysis estimated false discovery rates by permuting HLA or CMV assignments 20 times. A later analysis grouped co-occurring TCRs with DBSCAN, adding TCRdist sequence similarity when clustering within HLA-allele-positive subsets. Co-occurrence clustering excluded repertoires with fewer than 30,000 or more than 120,000 public chains, plus five with anomalous nucleotide sharing. TCRdb stores this immuneACCESS table with in-frame sequences only. Part of the clones is absent; in the studies checked, under half of the shortfall reflects unresolved V genes, and no reason is known for the rest. V and J calls plus clone size are reproduced from that table; the DNA served to infer D and trimming. The sample yields around 160,000 clones; roughly 80% were counted once. In total, the top ten clones hold about 8% of the sample.

Sequenced sample: PBMCs. This TCR was sampled from a middle-aged woman in good health and CMV-seropositive. The chain links TRBV30 with TRBJ2-2, with TRBD2 matching 8 junction bases. The sequence in DNA is TGTGCCTTATCCATAACGGGAGGGGACACCGGGGAGCTGTTTTTT. It translates as CALSITGGDTGELFF.